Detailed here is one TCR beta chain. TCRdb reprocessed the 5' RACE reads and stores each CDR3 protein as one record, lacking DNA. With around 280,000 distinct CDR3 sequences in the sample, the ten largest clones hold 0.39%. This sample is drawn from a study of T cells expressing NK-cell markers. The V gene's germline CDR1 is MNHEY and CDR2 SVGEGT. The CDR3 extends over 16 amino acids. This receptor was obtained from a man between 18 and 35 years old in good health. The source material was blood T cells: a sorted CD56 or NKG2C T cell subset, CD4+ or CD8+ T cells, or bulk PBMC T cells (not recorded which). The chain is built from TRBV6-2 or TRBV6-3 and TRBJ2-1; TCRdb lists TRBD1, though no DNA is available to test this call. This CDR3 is CASSYGRQGQYNEQFF.